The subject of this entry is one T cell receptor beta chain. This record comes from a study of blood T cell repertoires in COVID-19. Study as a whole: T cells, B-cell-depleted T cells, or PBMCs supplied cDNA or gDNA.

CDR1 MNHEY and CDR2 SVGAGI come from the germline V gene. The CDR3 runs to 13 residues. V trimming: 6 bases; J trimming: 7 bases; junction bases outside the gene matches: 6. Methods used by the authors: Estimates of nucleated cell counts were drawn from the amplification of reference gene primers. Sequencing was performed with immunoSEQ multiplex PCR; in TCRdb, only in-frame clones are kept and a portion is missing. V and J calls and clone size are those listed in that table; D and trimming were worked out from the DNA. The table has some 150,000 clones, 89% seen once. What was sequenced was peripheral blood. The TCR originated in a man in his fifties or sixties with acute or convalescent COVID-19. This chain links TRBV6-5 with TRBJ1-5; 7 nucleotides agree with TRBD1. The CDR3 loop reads CASSLVRGQPQHF. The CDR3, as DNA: TGTGCCAGCAGCCTCGTCAGGGGGCAGCCCCAGCATTTT.